The sequence of this T cell receptor (beta chain) was determined in a study of blood T cell repertoires in COVID-19. Overall study context: Spain, Italy and the United States supplied samples that represented acute and convalescent COVID-19. T cells, B-cell-depleted T cells, or PBMCs supplied cDNA or gDNA.

CDR1 LNHDA and CDR2 SQIVND come from the germline V gene (reference sequence). There are 14 residues in the CDR3. Trimming shortened V by 5 bases and J by 0 bases, and 8 bases separated the two germline ends. As handled by the study authors: Reference gene primer amplification in the assay estimated nucleated cell counts. The table came from immunoSEQ multiplex PCR; TCRdb's copy has only in-frame clones and leaves some out. For V, J and clone size, that table is used; D and trimming come from the DNA. The sample consists of 78,000 or so clones, 82% of them appearing once. The chain links TRBV19 to TRBJ2-1; unclear D gene. Source material: peripheral blood. The sequence was collected from a man aged 80 or over with acute or convalescent COVID-19. The CDR3 region is CASSLAFSYNEQFF. The CDR3 DNA follows: TGTGCCAGTAGTTTAGCATTCTCCTACAATGAGCAGTTCTTC.